This T cell receptor beta chain was sequenced during a study of blood T cell repertoires in COVID-19. Sequenced by immunoSEQ multiplex PCR; TCRdb stores in-frame clones only, minus some. This table has about 170,000 clones, more than 75% appearing once. The TCR sequence derives from a middle-aged man who had recovered from COVID-19. The sequencing input was peripheral blood.

This CDR3 is CASSLGSPETQYF. CDR3 sequence (DNA): TGTGCCAGCAGTTTAGGTAGCCCAGAGACCCAGTACTTC. The gene calls are TRBV12-3 or TRBV12-4 and TRBJ2-5; D is undetermined. The CDR3 consists of 13 residues. V dropped 1 base and J dropped 4 bases, with 7 bases sitting between them.